These 32 T cell receptor beta chains were all obtained from the same sample, sequenced in a study of blood T cell repertoires in COVID-19. Produced via immunoSEQ multiplex PCR; TCRdb's table is partial and in-frame only. The repertoire holds some 150,000 clones, with about four fifths as singletons. The sequencing sample was made of peripheral blood. These receptors were taken from a woman aged 60 to 75 with active or convalescent COVID-19.

The gene calls are TRBV13 and TRBJ2-3; weak D call: TRBD1 (6 bases). The CDR3 has 13 amino acids. The V end was cut by 8 bases, the J end by 0 bases, with 9 bases between. Germline assignment: CDR1 PRHDT and CDR2 FYEKMQ (reference sequence). The CDR3 region is CASGGSSTDTQYF. In nucleotides, the CDR3 is TGTGCCAGCGGGGGCTCTAGCACAGATACGCAGTATTTT. The full variable domain, completed using reference TRBV13 and TRBJ2-3, is AAGVIQSPRHLIKEKRETATLKCYPIPRHDTVYWYQQGPGQDPQFLISFYEKMQSDKGSIPDRFSAQQFSDYHSELNMSSLELGDSALYFCASGGSSTDTQYFGPGTRLTVL.

CDR3 bases: TGTGCCAGCAGCCAATCCGGGACAGGGGCAATCTGGGGTGGCTACACCTTC. Its translation: CASSQSGTGAIWGGYTF. The V and J genes are TRBV28 and TRBJ1-2, with TRBD1 identical over 10 bases. The CDR3 sequence is 17 residues long. Germline values: CDR1 MDHEN, CDR2 SYDVKM. V was clipped by 6 bases and J by 7 bases; unmatched bases: 17.

This rearrangement joins TRBV7-9 to TRBJ2-3, with 9 bases that match TRBD1. The CDR3 is made up of 15 amino acids. Germline values: CDR1 SEHNR, CDR2 FQNEAQ (reference sequence). The V gene end was trimmed by 3 bases and the J gene end by 5 bases; junction bases not matched to a gene: 6. The DNA of the CDR3 is TGTGCCAGCAGCTTTGGTGGACAGGGGCAAGATACGCAGTATTTT. It codes for CASSFGGQGQDTQYF. Using reference TRBV7-9 and TRBJ2-3 for the parts outside the CDR3, the full variable domain is DTGVSQNPRHKITKRGQNVTFRCDPISEHNRLYWYRQTLGQGPEFLTYFQNEAQLEKSRLLSDRFSAERPKGSFSTLEIQRTEQGDSAMYLCASSFGGQGQDTQYFGPGTRLTVL.

This sequence joins TRBV3-1 (or the pseudogene TRBV3-2) and TRBJ2-1; D is unresolved. Trimming stripped 6 bases from V and 5 bases from J, with 5 bases between. The CDR3 length is 11 residues. The germline V gene encodes CDR1 LGHDT and CDR2 YNNKEL (reference sequence). The chain's CDR3 is CASRLNNEQFF. Here the CDR3 DNA reads TGTGCCAGCAGACTTAACAATGAGCAGTTCTTC.

As for this clone: The identical CDR3 is also encoded by other nucleotide sequences in the sample. The chain is built from TRBV5-1 and TRBJ2-6; no clear D gene. V was clipped by 2 bases and J by 0 bases, with 6 bases between them. The CDR3 runs 15 residues. Germline V lookup: CDR1 SGHRS, CDR2 YFSETQ. CDR3 sequence (DNA): TGCGCCAGCAGCTTTTCCGTCTCTGGGGCCAACGTCCTGACTTTC. Translated: CASSFSVSGANVLTF.

The gene calls are TRBV7-9 and TRBJ1-1, with D uncertain. The CDR3 has 14 amino acids. The germline V gene has CDR1 SEHNR and CDR2 FQNEAQ (reference sequence). V lost 2 bases to trimming and J lost 1 base, with 8 bases between them. The chain's CDR3 is CASSLLAGNTEAFF. The CDR3 DNA reads TGTGCCAGCAGCTTACTGGCTGGGAACACTGAAGCTTTCTTT.

V usage is TRBV28 and J usage is TRBJ1-5; a weak D match, TRBD1 (5 bases). V gave up 1 base and J gave up 0 bases, with 13 bases separating them. The germline V gene encodes CDR1 MDHEN and CDR2 SYDVKM. The CDR3 is 17 amino acids. This CDR3 reads CASSLYRTGDSNQPQHF. The CDR3 bases are TGTGCCAGCAGTTTATATCGTACAGGAGATAGCAATCAGCCCCAGCATTTT.

The V gene is TRBV11-1, the J gene TRBJ2-5, with TRBD2 as a possible D gene (5 bases). Germline-derived CDR1 and CDR2 are SGHAT and FQDESV (reference sequence). The CDR3 spans 14 residues. Deletions cut 7 bases from V and 4 bases from J, with 16 bases between. CDR3 loop: CASTRPGKGETQYF. CDR3 nucleotides: TGTGCCAGCACCCGACCCGGGAAAGGAGAGACCCAGTACTTC.

The chain uses TRBV3-1 (or the pseudogene TRBV3-2) and TRBJ2-2; tentatively, D is TRBD2 (6 bases). The CDR3 is 14 amino acids. Germline V CDR1 and CDR2: LGHDT, YNNKEL (reference sequence). Trimming removed 4 bases at V and 7 bases at J, with 13 bases between. The CDR3 nucleotides read TGTGCCAGCAGCCTCGCGGGGACCCTCGGGGAGCTGTTTTTT. This encodes CASSLAGTLGELFF.

V gene TRBV2 combines with J gene TRBJ2-7; maybe TRBD1 (7 bases). The V and J ends lost 6 bases and 6 bases respectively, with 15 bases between them. The germline V gene has CDR1 SNHLY and CDR2 FYNNEI. There are 13 residues in the CDR3. The CDR3 DNA sequence: TGTGCCAGCAGCCCAATTCAGGGGGGCGAGCAGTACGTC. Translated: CASSPIQGGEQYV.

This clone came up many times. V usage is TRBV10-2 and J usage is TRBJ2-3; 8 bases are a match to TRBD1. CDR1 WSHSY and CDR2 SAAADI come from the germline V gene. This CDR3 has 14 residues. V was pared by 6 bases and J by 2 bases, with 4 bases of the junction left unmatched. CDR3 nucleotide sequence: TGCGCCAGCAGGAGGGACAGGTTCACAGATACGCAGTATTTT. This sequence encodes CASRRDRFTDTQYF.

This clone came up once. The genes are TRBV13 and TRBJ2-5, with TRBD1 matching 7 bases. This CDR3 region has 14 residues. The V gene's germline CDR1 is PRHDT and CDR2 FYEKMQ (reference sequence). The V and J ends lost 5 bases and 3 bases, in that order; junction bases with no gene match: 6. The CDR3 sequence is CASSQTGSKETQYF. Here the CDR3 DNA reads TGTGCCAGCAGCCAGACAGGGTCGAAAGAGACCCAGTACTTC.

The chain has TRBV10-3 and TRBJ2-1, with 9 bases aligning to TRBD2. Trimming at V came to 2 bases and at J to 4 bases, leaving 3 bases not matched to a gene. CDR1 ENHRY and CDR2 SYGVKD come from the germline V gene. This CDR3 has 15 amino acids. The CDR3 nucleotides are TGTGCCATCAGTGAGGCGCGGGAGGGGTACAATGAGCAGTTCTTC. Its protein product is CAISEAREGYNEQFF.

J is TRBJ2-7 and V is TRBV11-2; TRBD2 matches 13 bases. Trimming removed 5 bases from V and 2 bases from J; junction bases left unmatched: 6. The CDR3 spans 16 residues. CDR1 and CDR2 from the germline V gene are SGHAT and FQNNGV. CDR3 sequence reads: CASSLGLAGATYEQYV. The CDR3, as DNA: TGTGCCAGCAGCCTCGGACTAGCGGGGGCGACCTACGAGCAGTACGTC.

J is TRBJ1-1 and V is TRBV16, with a tentative D call TRBD1 (5 bases). This CDR3 comprises 13 residues. Germline CDR1 is KGHSY and CDR2 is FQNENV. Between the trimmed V and J ends, which lost 4 bases and 1 base, there was a span of 7 bases. The CDR3 loop reads CASSPQGNTEAFF. The CDR3 bases are TGTGCCAGCAGCCCTCAGGGGAACACTGAAGCTTTCTTT.

CDR3 nucleotide sequence: TGTGCCAGCAACCCCGGGAGCGGGAGATTCAACGAGCAGTACTTC. Amino acids: CASNPGSGRFNEQYF. The V and J genes are TRBV2 and TRBJ2-7; 8 bases match TRBD2. Germline V gene lookup returns CDR1 SNHLY and CDR2 FYNNEI. The J segment lost 5 bases and the V segment lost 7 bases, leaving 13 bases of the junction unmatched. This CDR3 contains 15 residues. The variable domain in full, with the rest retrieved from reference TRBV2 and TRBJ2-7, is EPEVTQTPSHQVTQMGQEVILRCVPISNHLYFYWYRQILGQKVEFLVSFYNNEISEKSEIFDDQFSVERPDGSNFTLKIRSTKLEDSAMYFCASNPGSGRFNEQYFGPGTRLTVT.

This rearrangement joins TRBV28 to TRBJ1-3; perhaps TRBD1 as D (6 bases). The germline V gene has CDR1 MDHEN and CDR2 SYDVKM. CDR3 length: 14 residues. The V end lost 5 bases, the J end lost 3 bases, and 11 bases lay between the germline ends. The CDR3 loop is CASSPHRVGNTIYF. Here the CDR3 DNA reads TGTGCCAGCAGTCCCCACAGGGTTGGAAACACCATATATTTT.

The chain uses TRBV19 and TRBJ1-1; 9 bases are shared with TRBD1. The germline V gene has CDR1 LNHDA and CDR2 SQIVND (reference sequence). V gave up 6 bases and J gave up 5 bases; unmatched junction bases: 4. This CDR3 is 13 amino acids long. The CDR3 DNA reads TGTGCCAGTAGGGGACAGGGTTTTACTGAAGCTTTCTTT. It is translated as CASRGQGFTEAFF.

V gene TRBV3-1 (or the pseudogene TRBV3-2) combines with J gene TRBJ1-1, with 8 bases fitting TRBD1. CDR3 size: 14 residues. Germline V gives CDR1 LGHDT, CDR2 YNNKEL (reference sequence). J was trimmed by 3 bases and V by 1 base; bases with no gene match: 1. The CDR3: CASSQAGGDTEAFF. In nucleotides, the CDR3 is TGTGCCAGCAGCCAAGCAGGGGGCGACACTGAAGCTTTCTTT.

In DNA, the CDR3 is TGCAGCGGGGGACAGGGGGCAGGTCAGCCCCAGCATTTT. Amino acids: CSGGQGAGQPQHF. The rearrangement links TRBV29-1 to TRBJ1-5; TRBD1 matches 12 bases. The CDR3 is 13 amino acids. The V gene's germline CDR1 is SQVTM and CDR2 ANQGSEA. The V and J ends lost 7 bases and 6 bases, in that order; junction bases with no gene match: 4.

The chain couples TRBV7-8 to TRBJ1-2; a weak D match, TRBD1 (6 bases). V was clipped by 4 bases and J by 4 bases, with 22 bases between them. The CDR3 runs 17 residues. CDR1 is SGHVS and CDR2 is FQNEAQ in the germline V gene. CDR3 in DNA: TGTGCCAGCAGCTCGTTTCCACAGGGTAGGGGGACCTATGGCTACACCTTC. Translated, it gives CASSSFPQGRGTYGYTF.

This clone was counted only a few times. This chain links TRBV2 with TRBJ2-5, with 15 bases that match TRBD2. Unmatched junction bases numbered 1, after V lost 4 bases and J lost 1 base. Germline V CDR1 and CDR2: SNHLY, FYNNEI. The CDR3 covers 16 residues. As DNA, the CDR3 is TGTGCCAGCAGTGTGGGACTAGCGGGGGGCCAAGAGACCCAGTACTTC. Protein sequence: CASSVGLAGGQETQYF.

This chain links TRBV5-1 with TRBJ1-2, with D maybe TRBD1 (5 bases). The V gene lost 0 bases and the J gene lost 2 bases, with 11 bases spanning the gap. This CDR3 has 15 residues. Germline assignment: CDR1 SGHRS and CDR2 YFSETQ. CDR3 amino acids: CASSLGGGENYGYTF. The DNA of the CDR3 is TGCGCCAGCAGCTTGGGAGGAGGGGAAAACTATGGCTACACCTTC.

This chain joins TRBV30 and TRBJ2-2, with TRBD2 as a possible D gene (6 bases). V lost 0 bases, J lost 10 bases, and 18 bases lay in between. The CDR3 is made up of 15 amino acids. Per the germline V gene, CDR1 is GTSNPN and CDR2 is SVGIG (reference sequence). CDR3 region: CAWSVVKEEGEELFF. In DNA form, the CDR3 reads TGTGCCTGGAGTGTAGTGAAAGAGGAGGGAGAGGAGCTGTTTTTT.

This chain uses TRBV6-5 with TRBJ2-7; a weak D match, TRBD1 (6 bases). Looked up from germline, CDR1 is MNHEY and CDR2 is SVGAGI. Trimming removed 0 bases at V and 5 bases at J, with 11 bases between. The CDR3 totals 14 residues. The DNA for the CDR3 is TGTGCCAGCAGTTACTCGTCAGGGGTCAACGAGCAGTACGTC. Residues: CASSYSSGVNEQYV.

This sequence joins TRBV27 and TRBJ1-1; perhaps TRBD1 as D (6 bases). CDR3 length equals 14 residues. The germline V and J ends were trimmed by 3 bases and 4 bases, with 12 bases remaining between them. Germline V gives CDR1 MNHEY, CDR2 SMNVEV (reference sequence). CDR3 loop: CASSFGDRSTEAFF. CDR3 coding DNA: TGTGCCAGCAGTTTCGGAGACAGGAGCACTGAAGCTTTCTTT.

In this sample, this clone turned up a few times. The chain uses TRBV11-2 and TRBJ2-7, with D uncertain. The CDR3 consists of 15 residues. The V end was cut by 3 bases, the J end by 5 bases, with 17 bases between. CDR1 is SGHAT and CDR2 is FQNNGV in the germline V gene. The CDR3 bases are TGTGCCAGCAGCTTTGTTCCAAGCGTCGGTAACGAGCAGTACTTC. Translated, it gives CASSFVPSVGNEQYF. The full variable domain, in which reference TRBV11-2 and TRBJ2-7 provide the parts outside the CDR3, is EAGVAQSPRYKIIEKRQSVAFWCNPISGHATLYWYQQILGQGPKLLIQFQNNGVVDDSQLPKDRFSAERLKGVDSTLKIQPAKLEDSAVYLCASSFVPSVGNEQYFGPGTRLTVT.

This clone has just one count. The chain links TRBV28 to TRBJ1-5, with D possibly matching TRBD1 (6 bases). The CDR3 is 20 amino acids. Trimming took off 8 bases at V and 4 bases at J, with 33 bases between the two ends. Germline V lookup: CDR1 MDHEN, CDR2 SYDVKM. The CDR3 DNA reads TGTGCCAGCGCCCGGCTGGGGCAGGGGAGAAATTGGTCCAGAAATCAGCCCCAGCATTTT. Its protein product is CASARLGQGRNWSRNQPQHF.

The rearrangement uses TRBV19 and TRBJ2-5, with 7 bases fitting TRBD2. J gave up 7 bases and V 3 bases, and 2 bases lay outside the gene matches. There are 12 residues in the CDR3. CDR1 and CDR2 from the germline V gene are LNHDA and SQIVND (reference sequence). The DNA of the CDR3 is TGTGCCAGTAGTATTGGGGAGGGGACCCAGTACTTC. This sequence encodes CASSIGEGTQYF. The full variable domain, with the rest looked up from reference TRBV19 and TRBJ2-5, is DGGITQSPKYLFRKEGQNVTLSCEQNLNHDAMYWYRQDPGQGLRLIYYSQIVNDFQKGDIAEGYSVSREKKESFPLTVTSAQKNPTAFYLCASSIGEGTQYFGPGTRLLVL.

The genes are TRBV10-3 and TRBJ2-7; D may be TRBD2 (5 bases). The germline V and J ends were trimmed by 2 bases and 3 bases, with 11 bases remaining between them. CDR3 length equals 14 residues. The germline gives CDR1 ENHRY, CDR2 SYGVKD. The CDR3 DNA sequence: TGTGCCATCAGTGAGGGGCGGGCCCTCTACGAGCAGTACTTC. Translation gives CAISEGRALYEQYF.

The CDR3 spells CASSWGGADSYEQYV. The DNA of the CDR3 is TGTGCCAGCAGCTGGGGGGGCGCGGATTCCTACGAGCAGTACGTC. The V gene is TRBV6-6, the J gene TRBJ2-7; maybe TRBD2 (7 bases). CDR3 length equals 15 residues. V was clipped by 6 bases and J by 1 base, with 16 bases between them. Germline V gives CDR1 MNHNY, CDR2 SVGAGI (reference sequence).

J is TRBJ2-3 and V is TRBV6-2 or TRBV6-3; D remains ambiguous. This CDR3 contains 12 residues. Trimming took off 5 bases at V and 10 bases at J, with 13 bases between the two ends. Germline CDR1 MNHEY, CDR2 SVGEGT. Here the CDR3 reads CASSLQDFSQYF. DNA of the CDR3: TGTGCCAGCAGTCTCCAAGACTTCTCGCAGTATTTT.